This entry features one T cell receptor (beta chain) sequence. As yet, its antigen is unknown. The entry originates in a study of shared clonotypes between healthy human individuals. Replicate PCRs from sorted subsets contained roughly 200 ng DNA, which is 31,000 or so T cell genomes. Method: immunoSEQ multiplex PCR; TCRdb's copy keeps in-frame clones and lacks some. The sample yields roughly 1.5 million clones, around 98% seen once. Study-level results: Despite large depth, rarefaction showed incomplete sorted-subset sequencing. Around 5% was the fraction of naive CD4 clonotypes found shared across several donors.

Sequencing input: naive CD4+ T cells sorted from blood. As for subset: CD45RA+ positively selected. This receptor was taken from a man aged 30-40 years in good health.

In DNA, the CDR3 is TGCAGCGGAGGTGGTAGCGGCTCCTACGAGCAGTACTTC. It encodes CSGGGSGSYEQYF. The chain employs TRBV29-1 and TRBJ2-7, with D possibly matching TRBD2 (6 bases). This CDR3 comprises 13 residues. V was cut by 7 bases and J by 0 bases, with 13 bases left in between. Germline V gene data show CDR1 as SQVTM and CDR2 as ANQGSEA.